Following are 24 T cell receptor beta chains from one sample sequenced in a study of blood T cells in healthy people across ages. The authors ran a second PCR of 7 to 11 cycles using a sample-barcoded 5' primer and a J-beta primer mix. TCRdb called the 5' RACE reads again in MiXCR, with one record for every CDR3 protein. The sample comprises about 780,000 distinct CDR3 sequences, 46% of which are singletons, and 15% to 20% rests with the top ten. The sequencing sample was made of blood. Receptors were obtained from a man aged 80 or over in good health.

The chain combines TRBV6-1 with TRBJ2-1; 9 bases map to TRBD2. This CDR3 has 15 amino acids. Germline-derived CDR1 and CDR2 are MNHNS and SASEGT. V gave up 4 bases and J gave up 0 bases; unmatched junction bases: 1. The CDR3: CASSGTSVSYNEQFF. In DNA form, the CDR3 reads TGTGCCAGCAGTGGGACTAGCGTCTCCTACAATGAGCAGTTCTTC.

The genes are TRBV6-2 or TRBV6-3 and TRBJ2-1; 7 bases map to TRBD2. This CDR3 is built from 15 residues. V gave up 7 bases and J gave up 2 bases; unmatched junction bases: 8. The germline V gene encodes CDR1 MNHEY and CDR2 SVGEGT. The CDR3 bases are TGTGCCAGCACCGAGACTAGCCCTGCCTACAATGAGCAGTTCTTC. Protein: CASTETSPAYNEQFF.

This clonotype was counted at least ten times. CDR3: CASSGREFEETQYF. The CDR3 nucleotides are TGTGCCAGCAGCGGGCGGGAGTTTGAGGAGACCCAGTACTTC. The V gene is TRBV9, the J gene TRBJ2-5, with 7 bases fitting TRBD2. This CDR3 has 14 amino acids. The trim removed 3 bases at V and 5 bases at J, leaving 7 bases unmatched. CDR1 and CDR2 (germline): SGDLS, YYNGEE.

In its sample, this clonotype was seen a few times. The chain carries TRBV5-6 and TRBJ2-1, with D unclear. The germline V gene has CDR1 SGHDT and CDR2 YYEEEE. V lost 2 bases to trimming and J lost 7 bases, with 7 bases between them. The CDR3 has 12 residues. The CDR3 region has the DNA TGTGCCAGCAGCTTCATACGGAATGAGCAGTTCTTC. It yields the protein CASSFIRNEQFF.

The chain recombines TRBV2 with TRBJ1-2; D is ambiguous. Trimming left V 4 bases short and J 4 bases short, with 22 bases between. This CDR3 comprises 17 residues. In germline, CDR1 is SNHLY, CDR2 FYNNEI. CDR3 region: CASSGRGRLKEGYGYTF. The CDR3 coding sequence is TGTGCCAGCAGTGGGAGAGGGCGGCTAAAAGAAGGCTATGGCTACACCTTC.

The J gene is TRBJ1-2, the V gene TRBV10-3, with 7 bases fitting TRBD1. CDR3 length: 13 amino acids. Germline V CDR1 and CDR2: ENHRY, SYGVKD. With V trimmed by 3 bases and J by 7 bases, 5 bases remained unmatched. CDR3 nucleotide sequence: TGTGCCATCAGTGAAGACAGGGAGCGTGGCTACACCTTC. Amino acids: CAISEDRERGYTF.

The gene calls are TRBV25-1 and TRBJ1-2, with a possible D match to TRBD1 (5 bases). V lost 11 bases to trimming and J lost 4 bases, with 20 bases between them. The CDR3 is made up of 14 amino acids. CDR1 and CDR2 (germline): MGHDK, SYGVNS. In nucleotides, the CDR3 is TGTGCCGCCCAAGGGACGGACGGAATCTATGGCTACACCTTC. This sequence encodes CAAQGTDGIYGYTF.

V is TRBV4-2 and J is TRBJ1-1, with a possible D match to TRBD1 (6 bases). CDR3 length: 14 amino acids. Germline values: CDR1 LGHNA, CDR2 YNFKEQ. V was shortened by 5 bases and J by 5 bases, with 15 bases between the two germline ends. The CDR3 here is CASSWQQGGTEAFF. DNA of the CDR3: TGTGCCAGCAGCTGGCAACAGGGAGGGACTGAAGCTTTCTTT.

The chain's CDR3 is CASSLGGTSGDEQFF. In DNA form, the CDR3 reads TGCGCCAGCAGCTTGGGCGGGACCTCTGGCGACGAGCAGTTCTTC. The chain recombines TRBV5-1 with TRBJ2-1, with D perhaps TRBD2 (6 bases). The length of the CDR3 is 15 residues. V was cut by 0 bases and J by 10 bases, with 17 bases left in between. Germline V gene lookup returns CDR1 SGHRS and CDR2 YFSETQ.

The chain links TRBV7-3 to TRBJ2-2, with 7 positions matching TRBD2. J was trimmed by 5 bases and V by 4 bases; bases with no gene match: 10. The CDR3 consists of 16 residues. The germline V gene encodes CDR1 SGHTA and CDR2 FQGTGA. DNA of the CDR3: TGTGCCAGCAGCTGGGGGAGCGGGATGGGAACCGGGGAGCTGTTTTTT. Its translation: CASSWGSGMGTGELFF.

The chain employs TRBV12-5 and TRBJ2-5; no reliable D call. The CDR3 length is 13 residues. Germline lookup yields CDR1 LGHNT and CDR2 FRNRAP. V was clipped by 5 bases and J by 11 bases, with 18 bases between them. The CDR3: CASGPGFRGGQYF. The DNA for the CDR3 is TGTGCTAGTGGTCCCGGTTTCAGAGGTGGGCAGTACTTC.

The CDR3 sequence: CASKGLAGGQETQYF. The CDR3 region has the DNA TGCGCCAGCAAGGGACTAGCGGGAGGGCAAGAGACCCAGTACTTC. The chain recombines TRBV5-1 with TRBJ2-5, with 16 nucleotides matching TRBD2. The CDR3 covers 15 residues. Germline-derived CDR1 and CDR2 are SGHRS and YFSETQ. The V gene end was trimmed by 6 bases and the J gene end by 2 bases; junction bases not matched to a gene: 1.

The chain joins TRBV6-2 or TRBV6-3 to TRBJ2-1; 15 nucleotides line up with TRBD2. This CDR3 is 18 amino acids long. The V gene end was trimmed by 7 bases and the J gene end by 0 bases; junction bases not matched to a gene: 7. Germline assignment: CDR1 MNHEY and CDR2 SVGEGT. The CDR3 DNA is TGTGCCAGCATTGCCGGGACTAGCGGGGGGAGCTCCTACAATGAGCAGTTCTTC. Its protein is CASIAGTSGGSSYNEQFF.

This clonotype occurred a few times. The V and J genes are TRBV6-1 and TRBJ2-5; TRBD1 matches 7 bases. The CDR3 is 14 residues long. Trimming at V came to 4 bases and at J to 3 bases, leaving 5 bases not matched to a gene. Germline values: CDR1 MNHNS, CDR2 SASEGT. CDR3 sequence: CASSAQTGKETQYF. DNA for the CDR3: TGTGCCAGCAGTGCCCAGACAGGGAAAGAGACCCAGTACTTC.

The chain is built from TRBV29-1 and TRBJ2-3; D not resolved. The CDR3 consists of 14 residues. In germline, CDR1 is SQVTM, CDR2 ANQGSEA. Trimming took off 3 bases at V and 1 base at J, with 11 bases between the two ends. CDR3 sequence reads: CSVDHRIGTDTQYF. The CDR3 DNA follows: TGCAGCGTTGACCATCGGATTGGCACAGATACGCAGTATTTT.

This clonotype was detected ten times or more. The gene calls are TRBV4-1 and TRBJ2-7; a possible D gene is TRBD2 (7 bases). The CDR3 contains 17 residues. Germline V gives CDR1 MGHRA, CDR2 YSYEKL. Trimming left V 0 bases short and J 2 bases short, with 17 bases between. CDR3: CASSQDSGAGVTYEQYF. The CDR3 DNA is TGCGCCAGCAGCCAAGATTCGGGGGCGGGGGTCACCTACGAGCAGTACTTC.

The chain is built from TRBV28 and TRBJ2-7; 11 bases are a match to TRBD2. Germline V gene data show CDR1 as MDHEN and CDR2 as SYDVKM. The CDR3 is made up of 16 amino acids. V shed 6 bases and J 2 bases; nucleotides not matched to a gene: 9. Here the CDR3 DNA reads TGTGCCAGCAGCCAAACTAGCGGGAGTAATCCCTACGAGCAGTACTTC. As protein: CASSQTSGSNPYEQYF.

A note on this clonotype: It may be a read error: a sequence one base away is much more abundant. The CDR3 here is CASSSGTGGWNEQFF. CDR3 DNA sequence: TGTGCCAGCAGTTCGGGGACAGGGGGTTGGAATGAGCAGTTCTTC. The gene calls are TRBV27 and TRBJ2-1, with 11 bases aligning to TRBD1. CDR3 length equals 15 residues. The ends lost 4 bases at V and 7 bases at J; junction bases unmatched: 6. CDR1 and CDR2 (germline): MNHEY, SMNVEV (reference sequence).

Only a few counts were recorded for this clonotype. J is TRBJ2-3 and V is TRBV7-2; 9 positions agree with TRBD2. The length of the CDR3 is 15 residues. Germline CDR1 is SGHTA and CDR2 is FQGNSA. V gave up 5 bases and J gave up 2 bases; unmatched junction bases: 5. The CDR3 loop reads CASSPRLADTDTQYF. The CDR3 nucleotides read TGTGCCAGCAGCCCCAGACTAGCGGACACAGATACGCAGTATTTT.

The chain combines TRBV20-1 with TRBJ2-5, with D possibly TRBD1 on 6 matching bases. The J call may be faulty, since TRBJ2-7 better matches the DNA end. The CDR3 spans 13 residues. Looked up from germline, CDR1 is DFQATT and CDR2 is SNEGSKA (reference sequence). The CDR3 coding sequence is TGCAGTGCTAGTCGGACAGAGTCCTACGAGCAGTACTTC. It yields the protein CSASRTESYEQYF.

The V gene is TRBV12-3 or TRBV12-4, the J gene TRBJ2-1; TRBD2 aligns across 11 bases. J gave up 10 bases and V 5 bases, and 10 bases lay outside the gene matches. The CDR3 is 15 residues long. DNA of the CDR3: TGTGCCAGCAGTCCCAGAGGTAGCGGGGGGGAGGAGCAGTTCTTC. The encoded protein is CASSPRGSGGEEQFF.

The CDR3 loop is CASSGALAGVRNEQFF. The CDR3 nucleotides are TGTGCCAGCAGTGGGGCACTAGCGGGAGTTAGGAATGAGCAGTTCTTC. The chain uses TRBV6-2 or TRBV6-3 and TRBJ2-1; 11 bases line up with TRBD2. V was clipped by 5 bases and J by 7 bases; unmatched bases: 10. CDR1 is MNHEY, CDR2 SVGEGT, per germline. The CDR3 runs 16 residues.

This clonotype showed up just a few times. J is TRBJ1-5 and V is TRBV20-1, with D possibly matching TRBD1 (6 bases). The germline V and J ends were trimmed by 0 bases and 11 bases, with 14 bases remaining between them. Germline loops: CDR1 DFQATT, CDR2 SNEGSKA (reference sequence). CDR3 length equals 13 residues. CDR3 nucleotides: TGCAGTGCTAGAGAGACAGGTCTATCAGCCCAGCATTTT. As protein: CSARETGLSAQHF.

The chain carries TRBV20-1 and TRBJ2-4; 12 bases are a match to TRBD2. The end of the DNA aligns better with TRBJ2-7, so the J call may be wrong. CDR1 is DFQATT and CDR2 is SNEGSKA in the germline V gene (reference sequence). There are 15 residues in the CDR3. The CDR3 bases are TGCAGTGCTAGAAGGGGGACTAGCGGGCGGTACGAGCAGTACTTC. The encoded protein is CSARRGTSGRYEQYF.